What follows are 4 T cell receptor beta chains derived from one specimen sequenced in a study of technical replicates of blood from a few donors. Using immunoSEQ multiplex PCR, the repertoire was profiled, and TCRdb retains in-frame clones only, with some absent. The sample yields around 72,000 clones, around 91% seen once. Sequencing was performed on T cells isolated from PBMCs. These TCRs come from a human donor in good health. Some clones in this sample may be carry-over from other donors' samples.

The J gene is TRBJ2-2, the V gene TRBV11-2, with D hard to call. With 1 base removed from V and 5 bases from J, the gap between germline ends came to 11 bases. Germline CDR1 and CDR2: SGHAT and FQNNGV. The CDR3 sequence is 15 residues long. The CDR3 loop is CASSLVMTGTGELFF. The CDR3 region has the DNA TGTGCCAGCAGCTTAGTAATGACGGGTACCGGGGAGCTGTTTTTT. Drawing the rest from reference TRBV11-2 and TRBJ2-2, the complete variable domain is EAGVAQSPRYKIIEKRQSVAFWCNPISGHATLYWYQQILGQGPKLLIQFQNNGVVDDSQLPKDRFSAERLKGVDSTLKIQPAKLEDSAVYLCASSLVMTGTGELFFGEGSRLTVL.

The DNA for the CDR3 is TGTGCCAGCAGTGAGGGGACTAGCGGGGTCGTACTTACGCAGTATTTT. Its protein is CASSEGTSGVVLTQYF. The rearrangement links TRBV6-1 to TRBJ2-3; 13 nucleotides match TRBD2. After removal of 3 bases from V and 8 bases from J, the junction contained 8 bases not matched to a gene. This CDR3 spans 16 amino acids. From germline, CDR1 is MNHNS and CDR2 SASEGT.

This chain joins TRBV11-3 and TRBJ2-5; tentatively, D is TRBD2 (7 bases). The CDR3 is 15 residues long. Germline V gives CDR1 SGHNT, CDR2 YENEEA. V dropped 5 bases and J dropped 1 base, with 14 bases sitting between them. CDR3 amino acids: CASSAGDRPQETQYF. The CDR3 DNA reads TGTGCCAGCAGCGCGGGAGACAGGCCCCAAGAGACCCAGTACTTC.

The gene calls are TRBV4-1 and TRBJ2-3; 11 nucleotides align to TRBD1. This CDR3 contains 16 residues. V trimming: 4 bases; J trimming: 2 bases; junction bases outside the gene matches: 5. Germline V gene lookup returns CDR1 MGHRA and CDR2 YSYEKL. CDR3 loop: CASSRGTGGFTDTQYF. CDR3 nucleotide sequence: TGCGCCAGCAGCCGTGGGACAGGGGGATTCACAGATACGCAGTATTTT.